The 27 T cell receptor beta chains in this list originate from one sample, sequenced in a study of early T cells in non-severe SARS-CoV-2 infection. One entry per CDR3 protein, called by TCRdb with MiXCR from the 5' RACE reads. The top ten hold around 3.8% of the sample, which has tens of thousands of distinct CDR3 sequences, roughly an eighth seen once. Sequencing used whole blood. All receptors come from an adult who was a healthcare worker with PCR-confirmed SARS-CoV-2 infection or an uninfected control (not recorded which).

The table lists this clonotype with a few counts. CDR3 in amino acids: CASSMRQNTGELFF. DNA for the CDR3: TGTGCCAGTAGTATGCGCCAGAACACCGGGGAGCTGTTTTTT. The V gene is TRBV19, the J gene TRBJ2-2; no definite D call. V was shortened by 3 bases and J by 1 base, with 6 bases between the two germline ends. In germline, CDR1 is LNHDA, CDR2 SQIVND (reference sequence). The CDR3 covers 14 residues. The full variable domain, completed using reference TRBV19 and TRBJ2-2, is DGGITQSPKYLFRKEGQNVTLSCEQNLNHDAMYWYRQDPGQGLRLIYYSQIVNDFQKGDIAEGYSVSREKKESFPLTVTSAQKNPTAFYLCASSMRQNTGELFFGEGSRLTVL.

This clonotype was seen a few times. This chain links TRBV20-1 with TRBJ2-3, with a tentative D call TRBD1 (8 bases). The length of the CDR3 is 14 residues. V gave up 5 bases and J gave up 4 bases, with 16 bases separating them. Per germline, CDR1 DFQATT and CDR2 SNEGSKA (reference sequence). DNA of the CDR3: TGCAGTGCTCCGGACAGGGCGGGGGCAGATACGCAGTATTTT. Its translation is CSAPDRAGADTQYF.

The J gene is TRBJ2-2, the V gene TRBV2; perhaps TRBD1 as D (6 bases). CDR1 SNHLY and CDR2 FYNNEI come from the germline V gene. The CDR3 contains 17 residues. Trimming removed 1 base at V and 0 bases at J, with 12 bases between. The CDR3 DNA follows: TGTGCCAGCAGTGAAGGGACAGCCCCCTCGAACACCGGGGAGCTGTTTTTT. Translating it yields CASSEGTAPSNTGELFF.

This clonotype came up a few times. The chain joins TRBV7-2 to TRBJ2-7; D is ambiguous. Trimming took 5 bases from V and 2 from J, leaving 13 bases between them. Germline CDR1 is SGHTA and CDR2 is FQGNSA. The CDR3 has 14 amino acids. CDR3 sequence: CASSPDPAPYEQYF. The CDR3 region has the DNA TGTGCCAGCAGCCCCGACCCGGCCCCCTACGAGCAGTACTTC.

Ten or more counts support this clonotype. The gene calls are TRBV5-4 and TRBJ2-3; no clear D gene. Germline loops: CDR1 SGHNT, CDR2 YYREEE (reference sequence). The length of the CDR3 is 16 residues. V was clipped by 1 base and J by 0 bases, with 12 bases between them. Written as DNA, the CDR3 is TGTGCCAGCAGCTTGTCCGACCCCACTAGCACAGATACGCAGTATTTT. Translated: CASSLSDPTSTDTQYF.

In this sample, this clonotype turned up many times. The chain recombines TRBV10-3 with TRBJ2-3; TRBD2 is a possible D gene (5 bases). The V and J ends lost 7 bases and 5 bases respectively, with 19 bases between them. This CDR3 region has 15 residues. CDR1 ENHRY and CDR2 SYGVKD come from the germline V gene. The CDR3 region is CAINQPSGGGDTQYF. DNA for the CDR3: TGTGCCATCAACCAGCCCAGCGGAGGAGGAGATACGCAGTATTTT.

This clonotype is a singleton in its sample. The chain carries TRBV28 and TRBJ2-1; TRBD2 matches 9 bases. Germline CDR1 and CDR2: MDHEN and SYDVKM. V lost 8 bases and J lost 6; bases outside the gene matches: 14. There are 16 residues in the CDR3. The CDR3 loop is CASPPLAGLAINEQFF. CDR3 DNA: TGTGCCAGCCCCCCGCTAGCGGGACTAGCAATCAATGAGCAGTTCTTC.

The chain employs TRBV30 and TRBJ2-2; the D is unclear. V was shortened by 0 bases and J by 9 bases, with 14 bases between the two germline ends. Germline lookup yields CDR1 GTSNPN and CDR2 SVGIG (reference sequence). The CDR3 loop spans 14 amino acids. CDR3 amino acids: CAWSVGSDPRELFF. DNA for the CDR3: TGTGCCTGGAGTGTAGGGTCGGACCCGAGGGAGCTGTTTTTT.

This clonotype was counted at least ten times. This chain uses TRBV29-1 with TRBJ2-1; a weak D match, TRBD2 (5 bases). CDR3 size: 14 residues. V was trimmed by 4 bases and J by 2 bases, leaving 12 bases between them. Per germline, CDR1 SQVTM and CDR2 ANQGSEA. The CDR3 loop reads CSVVEGEPYNEQFF. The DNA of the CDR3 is TGCAGCGTTGTAGAGGGAGAGCCCTACAATGAGCAGTTCTTC.

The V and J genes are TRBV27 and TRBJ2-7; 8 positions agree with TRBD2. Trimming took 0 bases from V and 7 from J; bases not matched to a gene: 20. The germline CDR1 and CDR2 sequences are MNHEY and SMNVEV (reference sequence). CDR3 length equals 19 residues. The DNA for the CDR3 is TGTGCCAGCAGTTTATCGGGGCCTGAGGGTAGCGGGACTCTCGAGGAGCAGTACTTC. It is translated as CASSLSGPEGSGTLEEQYF.

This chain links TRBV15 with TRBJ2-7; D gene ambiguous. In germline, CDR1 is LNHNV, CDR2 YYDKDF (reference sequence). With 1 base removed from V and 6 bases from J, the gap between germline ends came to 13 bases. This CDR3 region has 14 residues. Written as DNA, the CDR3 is TGTGCCACCAGCAGAGGGGTAGGGATCGGCGAGCAGTACTTC. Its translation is CATSRGVGIGEQYF.

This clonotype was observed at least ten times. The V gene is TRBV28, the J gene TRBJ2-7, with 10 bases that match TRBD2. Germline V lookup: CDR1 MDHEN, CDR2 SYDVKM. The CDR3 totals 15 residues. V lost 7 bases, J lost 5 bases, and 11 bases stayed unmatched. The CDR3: CASKTPGLAPNEQYF. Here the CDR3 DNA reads TGTGCCAGCAAGACTCCGGGACTAGCGCCTAACGAGCAGTACTTC.

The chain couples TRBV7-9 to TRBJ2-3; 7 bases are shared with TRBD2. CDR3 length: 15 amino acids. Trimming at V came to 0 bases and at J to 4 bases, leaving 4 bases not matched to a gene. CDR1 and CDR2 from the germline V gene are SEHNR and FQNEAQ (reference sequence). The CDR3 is CASSLAGAGADTQYF. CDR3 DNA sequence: TGTGCCAGCAGCTTAGCCGGGGCGGGAGCAGATACGCAGTATTTT.

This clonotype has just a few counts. The CDR3 protein is CATRGIRGTNEKLFF. The CDR3 DNA reads as TGTGCCACCCGAGGGATTAGAGGAACTAATGAAAAACTGTTTTTT. This rearrangement joins TRBV19 to TRBJ1-4; D remains unclear. Trimming stripped 10 bases from V and 1 base from J, with 16 bases between. CDR3 length: 15 amino acids. Germline loops: CDR1 LNHDA, CDR2 SQIVND (reference sequence).

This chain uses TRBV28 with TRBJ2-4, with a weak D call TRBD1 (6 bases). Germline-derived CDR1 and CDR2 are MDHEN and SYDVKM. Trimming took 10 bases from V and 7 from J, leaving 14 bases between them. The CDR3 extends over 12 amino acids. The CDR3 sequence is CATWGHVNIQYF. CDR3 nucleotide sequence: TGTGCCACCTGGGGACACGTCAACATTCAGTACTTC.

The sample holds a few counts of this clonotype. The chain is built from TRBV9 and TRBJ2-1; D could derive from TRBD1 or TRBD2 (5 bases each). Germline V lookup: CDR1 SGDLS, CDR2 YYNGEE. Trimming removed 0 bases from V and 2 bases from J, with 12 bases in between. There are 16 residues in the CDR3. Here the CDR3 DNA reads TGTGCCAGCAGCGTAGCTATGAGGGGTGCCTACAATGAGCAGTTCTTC. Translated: CASSVAMRGAYNEQFF.

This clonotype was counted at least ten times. CDR3 amino acids: CASSLISTDTQYF. The CDR3 region has the DNA TGTGCCAGCAGCCTGATTTCCACAGATACGCAGTATTTT. This chain uses TRBV3-1 with TRBJ2-3; the D is unclear. Trimming left V 4 bases short and J 2 bases short, with 7 bases between. The length of the CDR3 is 13 residues. Germline V gene data show CDR1 as LGHDT and CDR2 as YNNKEL (reference sequence).

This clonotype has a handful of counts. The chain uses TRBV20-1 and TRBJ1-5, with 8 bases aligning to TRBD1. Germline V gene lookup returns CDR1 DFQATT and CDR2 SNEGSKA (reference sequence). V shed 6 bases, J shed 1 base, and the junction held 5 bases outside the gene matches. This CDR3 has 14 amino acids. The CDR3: CSATDRASNQPQHF. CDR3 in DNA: TGCAGTGCCACGGACAGGGCAAGCAATCAGCCCCAGCATTTT.

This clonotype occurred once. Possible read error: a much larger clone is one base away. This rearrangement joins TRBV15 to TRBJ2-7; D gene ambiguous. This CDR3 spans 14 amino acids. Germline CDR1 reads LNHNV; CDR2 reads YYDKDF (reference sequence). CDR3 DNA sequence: TGTGTCACCAGCAGAGATTCGGGTGTCTACGAGCAGTACTTC. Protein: CVTSRDSGVYEQYF.

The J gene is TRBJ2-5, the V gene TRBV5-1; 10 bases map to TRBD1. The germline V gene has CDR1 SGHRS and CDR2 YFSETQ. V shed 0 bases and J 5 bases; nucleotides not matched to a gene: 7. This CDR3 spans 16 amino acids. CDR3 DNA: TGCGCCAGCAGCTTGGAGGCGACAGGGGGCGCGGAGACCCAGTACTTC. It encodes CASSLEATGGAETQYF.

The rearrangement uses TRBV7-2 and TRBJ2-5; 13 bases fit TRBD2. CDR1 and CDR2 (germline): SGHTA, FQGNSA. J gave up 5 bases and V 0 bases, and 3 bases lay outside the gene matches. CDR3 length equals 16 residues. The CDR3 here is CASSLAGLAGMETQYF. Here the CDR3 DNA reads TGTGCCAGCAGCTTAGCGGGACTAGCGGGAATGGAGACCCAGTACTTC.

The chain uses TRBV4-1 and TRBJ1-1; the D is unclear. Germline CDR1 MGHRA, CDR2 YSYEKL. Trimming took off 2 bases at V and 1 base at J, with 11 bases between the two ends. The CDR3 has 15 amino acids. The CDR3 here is CASSQQGGGNTEAFF. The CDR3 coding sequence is TGCGCCAGCAGCCAACAAGGCGGCGGGAACACTGAAGCTTTCTTT.

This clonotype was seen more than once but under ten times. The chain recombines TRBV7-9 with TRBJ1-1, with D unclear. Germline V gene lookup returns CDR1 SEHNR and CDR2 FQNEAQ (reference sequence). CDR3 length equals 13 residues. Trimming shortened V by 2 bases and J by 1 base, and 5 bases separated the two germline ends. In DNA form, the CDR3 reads TGTGCCAGCAGCTTATGGAAGAACACTGAAGCTTTCTTT. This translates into CASSLWKNTEAFF.

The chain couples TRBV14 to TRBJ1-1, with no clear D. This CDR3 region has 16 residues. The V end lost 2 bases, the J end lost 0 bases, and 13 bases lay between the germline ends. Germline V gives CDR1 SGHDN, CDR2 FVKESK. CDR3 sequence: CASSQKVSAVNTEAFF. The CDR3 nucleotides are TGTGCCAGCAGCCAAAAGGTTTCAGCGGTGAACACTGAAGCTTTCTTT.

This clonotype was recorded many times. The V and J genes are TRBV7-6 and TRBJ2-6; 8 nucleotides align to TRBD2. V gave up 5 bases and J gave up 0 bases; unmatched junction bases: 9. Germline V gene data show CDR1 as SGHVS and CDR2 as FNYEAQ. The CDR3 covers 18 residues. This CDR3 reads CASSASGGEISGANVLTF. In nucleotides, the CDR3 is TGTGCCAGCAGCGCCAGCGGGGGTGAAATCTCTGGGGCCAACGTCCTGACTTTC.

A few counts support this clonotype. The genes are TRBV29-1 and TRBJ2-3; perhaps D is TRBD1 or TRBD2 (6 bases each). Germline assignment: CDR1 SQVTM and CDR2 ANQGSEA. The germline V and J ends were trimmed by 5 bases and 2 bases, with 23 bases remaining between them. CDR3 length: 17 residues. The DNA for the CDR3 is TGCAGCGTTCCCCCCCCGGGGGCTAGCGAACACACAGATACGCAGTATTTT. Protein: CSVPPPGASEHTDTQYF.

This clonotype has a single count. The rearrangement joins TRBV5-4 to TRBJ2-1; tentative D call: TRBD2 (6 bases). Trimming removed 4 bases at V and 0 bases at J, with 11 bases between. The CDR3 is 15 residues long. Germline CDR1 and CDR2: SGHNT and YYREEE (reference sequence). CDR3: CASSMTSLSYNEQFF. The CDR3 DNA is TGTGCCAGCAGCATGACTAGTCTCTCCTACAATGAGCAGTTCTTC. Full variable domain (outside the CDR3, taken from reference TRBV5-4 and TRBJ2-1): ETGVTQSPTHLIKTRGQQVTLRCSSQSGHNTVSWYQQALGQGPQFIFQYYREEENGRGNFPPRFSGLQFPNYSSELNVNALELDDSALYLCASSMTSLSYNEQFFGPGTRLTVL.